This T cell receptor (beta chain) was sequenced in a study of long-term antiretroviral therapy in people with HIV. They ran version v3.0 of the immunoSEQ assay at survey level. Using immunoSEQ multiplex PCR, the repertoire was profiled, and TCRdb retains in-frame clones only, with some absent. This table has tens of thousands of clones, about 84% appearing once. In the case of this clone: What it recognizes is unknown.

Findings of the study overall: Whereas controls had wider CDR3 length ranges, HIV repertoires had narrower ones.

The source is a man aged 18-30 years with HIV. This specimen consisted of unsorted PBMCs, obtained 0.8 years before starting antiretroviral therapy.

The CDR3 DNA follows: TGTGCCAGCAGACGGCAGGAAGCCGATATCTATGGCTACACCTTC. Translation gives CASRRQEADIYGYTF. V gene TRBV2 combines with J gene TRBJ1-2; D remains ambiguous. The CDR3 has 15 residues. The V end was cut by 6 bases, the J end by 4 bases, with 18 bases between. CDR1 is SNHLY, CDR2 FYNNEI, per germline.